This entry lists 23 T cell receptor beta chains sequenced from one sample in a study of human T cells and chemical hapten exposure. As to time point: patch test 3, about 24 weeks after DPC sensitization. Treatment noted: therapeutic diphenylcyclopropenone sensitization with weekly scalp DPC. TCRdb redid the calling of the RACE reads with MiXCR, one entry per CDR3 protein. Here the sample spans over 150,000 distinct CDR3 sequences, around a quarter being singletons. The sample here was whole blood, taken in connection with sensitization to the hapten diphenylcyclopropenone (DPC). These receptors were collected from a woman aged 18-29 years with alopecia areata. Some clones in this sample may be carry-over from other donors' samples.

This clonotype was seen a few times. The V gene is TRBV7-2, the J gene TRBJ1-6, with a tentative D call TRBD1 (5 bases). Germline V lookup: CDR1 SGHTA, CDR2 FQGNSA. V shed 1 base and J shed 7 bases, with 14 bases lying between them. The CDR3 runs to 16 residues. DNA of the CDR3: TGTGCCAGCAGCTTAGATATAGGGGAGAGGAATTCACCCCTCCACTTT. Translating it yields CASSLDIGERNSPLHF.

The gene calls are TRBV7-2 and TRBJ2-7, with a possible D match to TRBD2 (6 bases). The CDR3 has 17 residues. Germline CDR1 and CDR2: SGHTA and FQGNSA. The V end was cut by 5 bases, the J end by 0 bases, with 20 bases between. CDR3 region: CASSISFGRGSSYEQYF. CDR3 in DNA: TGTGCCAGCAGCATCAGTTTTGGGCGGGGTAGCTCCTACGAGCAGTACTTC.

This chain connects TRBV6-5 to TRBJ1-1; D is undetermined. Germline V CDR1 and CDR2: MNHEY, SVGAGI. This CDR3 contains 13 residues. Deletions cut 6 bases from V and 0 bases from J, with 8 bases between. DNA of the CDR3: TGTGCCAGCAGGATTGGAATGAACACTGAAGCTTTCTTT. Protein: CASRIGMNTEAFF.

The chain combines TRBV11-1 with TRBJ2-7; 9 bases agree with TRBD1. J lost 4 bases, V lost 3 bases, and 7 bases had no gene match. Germline lookup yields CDR1 SGHAT and CDR2 FQDESV (reference sequence). The CDR3 sequence is 15 residues long. CDR3 residues: CASSFAGTGIYEQYF. DNA for the CDR3: TGTGCCAGCAGCTTTGCCGGGACAGGGATTTACGAGCAGTACTTC.

This chain links TRBV29-1 with TRBJ2-1, with a possible D match to TRBD2 (6 bases). The CDR3 loop spans 13 amino acids. Trimming shortened V by 6 bases and J by 0 bases, and 9 bases separated the two germline ends. Germline CDR1 and CDR2: SQVTM and ANQGSEA. Written as DNA, the CDR3 is TGCAGCGTCCGGGAGTTCTCCTACAATGAGCAGTTCTTC. This encodes CSVREFSYNEQFF.

The rearrangement links TRBV12-3 or TRBV12-4 to TRBJ2-2; D possibly corresponds to TRBD2 (7 bases). The CDR3 runs to 15 residues. V was clipped by 0 bases and J by 6 bases, with 11 bases between them. CDR3 region: CASSLAGGLSGELFF. The CDR3 DNA sequence: TGTGCCAGCAGTTTAGCGGGGGGGCTTTCCGGGGAGCTGTTTTTT.

This clonotype was observed a handful of times. The chain combines TRBV10-3 with TRBJ1-3; D not resolved. V lost 4 bases to trimming and J lost 0 bases, with 7 bases between them. From germline, CDR1 is ENHRY and CDR2 SYGVKD. This CDR3 contains 14 residues. The CDR3 nucleotides read TGTGCCATCAGTGTGGCTCCCTCTGGAAACACCATATATTTT. Protein: CAISVAPSGNTIYF.

This chain joins TRBV29-1 and TRBJ2-2; TRBD2 might be the D (5 bases). Germline V CDR1 and CDR2: SQVTM, ANQGSEA. V lost 4 bases to trimming and J lost 4 bases, with 19 bases between them. This CDR3 has 16 amino acids. CDR3 coding DNA: TGCAGCGTTGCCAAGGCAGATATCGAGGGCACCGGGGAGCTGTTTTTT. This encodes CSVAKADIEGTGELFF.

The genes are TRBV20-1 and TRBJ1-3, with D hard to call. Germline V lookup: CDR1 DFQATT, CDR2 SNEGSKA (reference sequence). The CDR3 has 12 amino acids. With 4 bases removed from V and 0 bases from J, the gap between germline ends came to 4 bases. As DNA, the CDR3 is TGCAGTGCTACCAACTCTGGAAACACCATATATTTT. This translates into CSATNSGNTIYF.

The CDR3: CASSPEGRGPYNEQFF. CDR3 nucleotide sequence: TGTGCCAGCAGTCCGGAGGGCAGGGGTCCGTATAATGAGCAGTTCTTC. The J gene is TRBJ2-1, the V gene TRBV5-6; possibly TRBD1 or TRBD2 for D (6 bases each). Germline V gene data show CDR1 as SGHDT and CDR2 as YYEEEE. The V end was cut by 5 bases, the J end by 7 bases, with 22 bases between. This CDR3 region has 16 residues.

The V call is TRBV27, the J call TRBJ2-7; TRBD1 might be the D (5 bases). The ends were cut back, 5 bases at V and 2 bases at J, with 10 bases in the middle. The CDR3 extends over 13 amino acids. In germline, CDR1 is MNHEY, CDR2 SMNVEV (reference sequence). CDR3 loop: CASSETEAYEQYF. CDR3 in DNA: TGTGCCAGCAGTGAGACAGAGGCCTACGAGCAGTACTTC.

The table lists this clonotype with a few counts. The chain uses TRBV5-6 and TRBJ2-1; 9 nucleotides align to TRBD1. The J segment lost 4 bases and the V segment lost 4 bases, leaving 9 bases of the junction unmatched. CDR1 SGHDT and CDR2 YYEEEE come from the germline V gene. The CDR3 sequence is 16 residues long. CDR3 region: CASSQRQGVGYNEQFF. The DNA of the CDR3 is TGTGCCAGCAGCCAGAGACAGGGGGTTGGTTACAATGAGCAGTTCTTC.

The V call is TRBV12-3 or TRBV12-4, the J call TRBJ2-5; TRBD1 is a possible D gene (6 bases). The CDR3 is 14 residues long. The V gene lost 5 bases and the J gene lost 2 bases, with 12 bases spanning the gap. The CDR3 loop reads CASSINRDQETQYF. CDR3 DNA sequence: TGTGCCAGCAGTATCAACAGGGATCAAGAGACCCAGTACTTC.

This clonotype was seen more than once but under ten times. The chain is built from TRBV20-1 and TRBJ2-7, with TRBD2 matching over 14 bases. This CDR3 has 14 amino acids. Per the germline V gene, CDR1 is DFQATT and CDR2 is SNEGSKA (reference sequence). V shed 3 bases, J shed 6 bases, and the junction held 4 bases outside the gene matches. CDR3 bases: TGCAGTGCTAGCTTGACTAGCGGGGGGGCCGAGCAGTACTTC. As protein: CSASLTSGGAEQYF.

This clonotype was observed a handful of times. The genes are TRBV20-1 and TRBJ2-1, with D possibly TRBD1 on 6 matching bases. Germline lookup yields CDR1 DFQATT and CDR2 SNEGSKA (reference sequence). The ends were cut back, 3 bases at V and 12 bases at J, with 18 bases in the middle. The length of the CDR3 is 13 residues. In DNA form, the CDR3 reads TGCAGTGCTAGCCACTCCCGGGACACTGGGCAGTTCTTC. Its translation is CSASHSRDTGQFF.

This chain uses TRBV18 with TRBJ1-5; 8 bases are a match to TRBD1. This CDR3 has 15 amino acids. V shed 3 bases and J 4 bases; nucleotides not matched to a gene: 5. The germline CDR1 and CDR2 sequences are KGHSH and LQKENI. The DNA for the CDR3 is TGTGCCAGCTCACCTGGGACAGGCCCTAATCAGCCCCAGCATTTT. This encodes CASSPGTGPNQPQHF.

This clonotype was recorded a few times. This sequence joins TRBV29-1 and TRBJ2-1; D is uncertain. This CDR3 comprises 12 residues. Per germline, CDR1 SQVTM and CDR2 ANQGSEA. Trimming removed 1 base at V and 3 bases at J, with 4 bases between. As DNA, the CDR3 is TGCAGCGTTGAAGTACGCTACAATGAGCAGTTCTTC. Protein: CSVEVRYNEQFF.

This clonotype was counted a few times. The chain uses TRBV10-2 and TRBJ1-1, with D uncertain. The CDR3 totals 13 residues. Germline assignment: CDR1 WSHSY and CDR2 SAAADI. Trimming removed 3 bases at V and 1 base at J, with 6 bases between. DNA for the CDR3: TGCGCCAGCAGTGATTGGGAGAACACTGAAGCTTTCTTT. Amino acids: CASSDWENTEAFF.

The V and J genes are TRBV27 and TRBJ1-4; TRBD1 might be the D (5 bases). Germline lookup yields CDR1 MNHEY and CDR2 SMNVEV (reference sequence). The CDR3 length is 15 residues. Between the trimmed V and J ends, which lost 3 bases and 3 bases, there was a span of 11 bases. The CDR3 sequence: CASSLGRLANEKLFF. CDR3 nucleotide sequence: TGTGCCAGCAGTTTGGGGCGCTTGGCTAATGAAAAACTGTTTTTT.

The chain has TRBV2 and TRBJ2-7; D call uncertain. The germline V gene encodes CDR1 SNHLY and CDR2 FYNNEI. Trimming took off 8 bases at V and 0 bases at J, with 8 bases between the two ends. The CDR3 has 12 amino acids. The CDR3 sequence is CASGLLSYEQYF. The CDR3 DNA reads as TGTGCCAGCGGGCTGCTCTCCTACGAGCAGTACTTC.

This clonotype was detected many times. The rearrangement uses TRBV5-1 and TRBJ2-7; D is tentatively TRBD1 or TRBD2 (5 bases each). Germline lookup yields CDR1 SGHRS and CDR2 YFSETQ. The CDR3 is 17 amino acids. V lost 4 bases, J lost 3 bases, and 23 bases lay in between. In DNA, the CDR3 is TGCGCCAGCAGCGGGGACCGAGGGACGGTCGCGGACTACGAGCAGTACTTC. This gives the protein CASSGDRGTVADYEQYF.

This chain joins TRBV4-3 and TRBJ2-1, with 12 positions matching TRBD2. The CDR3 consists of 17 residues. After removal of 4 bases from V and 4 bases from J, the junction contained 8 bases not matched to a gene. Germline CDR1 reads LGHNA; CDR2 reads YSLEER. CDR3 in amino acids: CASSRMTSGGPYNEQFF. The CDR3, as DNA: TGCGCCAGCAGCCGCATGACTAGCGGGGGACCTTACAATGAGCAGTTCTTC.

The rearrangement joins TRBV5-1 to TRBJ1-5; D is possibly TRBD1 (5 bases). CDR1 SGHRS and CDR2 YFSETQ come from the germline V gene. Between the trimmed V and J ends, which lost 1 base and 0 bases, there was a span of 11 bases. The CDR3 runs to 16 residues. CDR3 residues: CASSLTPGGSNQPQHF. CDR3 sequence (DNA): TGCGCCAGCAGCTTGACCCCCGGGGGTAGCAATCAGCCCCAGCATTTT.